This T cell receptor beta chain was found in a study of shared clonotypes between healthy human individuals. CD45RA-negative memory and CD45RA+ naive subsets were split from the CD4+ cells. The data were produced by immunoSEQ multiplex PCR, yet TCRdb's version contains in-frame clones alone and is incomplete. The sample lists more than 2,000,000 clones, around 94% seen once, with roughly 0.15% in the top ten. This clone came up a few times. J gave up 5 bases and V 9 bases, and 8 bases lay outside the gene matches. From germline, CDR1 is MNHEY and CDR2 SVGAGI. CDR3 length: 14 amino acids. Sequencing was done on a sample of naive CD4+ T cells sorted from blood. Noted subset: CD45RA+ positively selected. The chain carries TRBV6-5 and TRBJ1-2; 11 bases match TRBD1. This receptor was obtained from a man younger than 35 in good health. This CDR3 is CASTTGTGGYGYTF. The CDR3 region has the DNA TGTGCCAGTACAACAGGGACAGGGGGATATGGCTACACCTTC.